Listed below are T cell receptor beta chains from one sample, sequenced in a study of blood T cell repertoires in COVID-19. Measured with immunoSEQ multiplex PCR; TCRdb has only the in-frame clones, and not every one. The sample includes 20,000 to 30,000 clones, nearly 90% of them seen just once. The specimen was peripheral blood. These receptors were collected from a human donor in a cohort sampled during active COVID-19. The CDR3 runs from the conserved cysteine through the conserved F or W. The order of the fields is CDR3 DNA, CDR3 protein, V gene, CDR3 length, clone size, D gene, J gene. The D gene is left open where the match is weak. Only some rows state a clone size, as once, few, many or a class for expanded clones.

CDR3nt: TGTGCCAGCAGTTTATCTACTAGCGGGAGTTACAATGAGCAGTTCTTC; CDR3aa: CASSLSTSGSYNEQFF; v_gene: TRBV27; len: 16; abundance: -; d_gene: TRBD2; j_gene: TRBJ2-1
CDR3nt: TGTGCCAGCAGCTTAGACGGTGGGGGCGCGCAGCCCCAGCATTTT; CDR3aa: CASSLDGGGAQPQHF; v_gene: TRBV5-5; len: 15; abundance: few; d_gene: -; j_gene: TRBJ1-5
CDR3nt: TGTGCCAGCAGCTTCCAAGGACAGGGGGCTTTGAACACTGAAGCTTTCTTT; CDR3aa: CASSFQGQGALNTEAFF; v_gene: TRBV13; len: 17; abundance: -; d_gene: TRBD1; j_gene: TRBJ1-1
CDR3nt: TGTGCCAGCAGTGAAGCGCTTTATCCCCAGGGGGGAACCTACGAGCAGTACTTC; CDR3aa: CASSEALYPQGGTYEQYF; v_gene: TRBV2; len: 18; abundance: once; d_gene: -; j_gene: TRBJ2-7
CDR3nt: TGTGCCAGCAGTGAACAGGGAGGGAACTACAATGAGCAGTTCTTC; CDR3aa: CASSEQGGNYNEQFF; v_gene: TRBV6-1; len: 15; abundance: -; d_gene: TRBD2; j_gene: TRBJ2-1
CDR3nt: TGTGCCTGGAGTGTCGCGTGGGGGGGGACTGAAGCTTTCTTT; CDR3aa: CAWSVAWGGTEAFF; v_gene: TRBV30; len: 14; abundance: -; d_gene: -; j_gene: TRBJ1-1
CDR3nt: TGTGCCAGTAGAACCGCAGGACAGCTCCACGAGCAGTACTTC; CDR3aa: CASRTAGQLHEQYF; v_gene: TRBV19; len: 14; abundance: few; d_gene: -; j_gene: TRBJ2-7
CDR3nt: TGCGCCAGCAGCCACGGACAGGGCCAAGAGACCCAGTACTTC; CDR3aa: CASSHGQGQETQYF; v_gene: TRBV5-1; len: 14; abundance: -; d_gene: TRBD1; j_gene: TRBJ2-5
CDR3nt: TGTGCCAGCACCCAGGGACAGAAAGCTTTCTTT; CDR3aa: CASTQGQKAFF; v_gene: TRBV6-5; len: 11; abundance: once; d_gene: TRBD1; j_gene: TRBJ1-1
CDR3nt: TGTGCCAGCTCACCACCATCAGGGGGCACTATCTATGGCTACACCTTC; CDR3aa: CASSPPSGGTIYGYTF; v_gene: TRBV18; len: 16; abundance: -; d_gene: TRBD1; j_gene: TRBJ1-2
CDR3nt: TGCGCCAGCAGCGACGGAACGGGGGAGGAGGGGCCCCAGCATTTT; CDR3aa: CASSDGTGEEGPQHF; v_gene: TRBV5-1; len: 15; abundance: -; d_gene: -; j_gene: TRBJ1-5
CDR3nt: TGTGCCAGCAGTTTGACAGGGATCTACGGGAACACTGAAGCTTTCTTT; CDR3aa: CASSLTGIYGNTEAFF; v_gene: TRBV28; len: 16; abundance: -; d_gene: TRBD1; j_gene: TRBJ1-1
CDR3nt: TGTGCCAGCAGCGTAGGGTTTGCGGGGGGGCCAGATACGCAGTATTTT; CDR3aa: CASSVGFAGGPDTQYF; v_gene: TRBV9; len: 16; abundance: -; d_gene: TRBD2; j_gene: TRBJ2-3
CDR3nt: TGCGCCAGCAGCCAAGCCGGGACAAACAACTACGAGCAGTACTTC; CDR3aa: CASSQAGTNNYEQYF; v_gene: TRBV4-1; len: 15; abundance: -; d_gene: -; j_gene: TRBJ2-7
CDR3nt: TGTGCCAGCAGTTTAATAATCGGAGGCGAGCAATACTTC; CDR3aa: CASSLIIGGEQYF; v_gene: TRBV6-5; len: 13; abundance: -; d_gene: -; j_gene: TRBJ2-7
CDR3nt: TGTGCCAGCAGCGTAGATACAGGGAACTATGGCTACACCTTC; CDR3aa: CASSVDTGNYGYTF; v_gene: TRBV9; len: 14; abundance: -; d_gene: -; j_gene: TRBJ1-2
CDR3nt: TGCGCCAGCAGCTTGGACAGGGCACGCACAGATACGCAGTATTTT; CDR3aa: CASSLDRARTDTQYF; v_gene: TRBV5-1; len: 15; abundance: -; d_gene: -; j_gene: TRBJ2-3
CDR3nt: TGCGCCAGCAGCCCCCAACCGACATCTAACTATGGCTACACCTTC; CDR3aa: CASSPQPTSNYGYTF; v_gene: TRBV5-1; len: 15; abundance: -; d_gene: -; j_gene: TRBJ1-2
CDR3nt: TGTGCCAGCAGTTCACCAAGTGGGCAAGGTGGGGCCAACGTCCTGACTTTC; CDR3aa: CASSSPSGQGGANVLTF; v_gene: TRBV27; len: 17; abundance: -; d_gene: -; j_gene: TRBJ2-6
CDR3nt: TGCGCCAGCAGCCACGACACCGGGACAGGTTGGGCCTACGAGCAGTACTTC; CDR3aa: CASSHDTGTGWAYEQYF; v_gene: TRBV4-1; len: 17; abundance: -; d_gene: TRBD1; j_gene: TRBJ2-7
CDR3nt: TGTGCCTGGGGACAGGGTTACACTGAAGCTTTCTTT; CDR3aa: CAWGQGYTEAFF; v_gene: TRBV30; len: 12; abundance: -; d_gene: TRBD1; j_gene: TRBJ1-1
CDR3nt: TGTGCCATCAGTGAGAAGGTCGCACAGGGGTCCCAGCATTTT; CDR3aa: CAISEKVAQGSQHF; v_gene: TRBV10-3; len: 14; abundance: -; d_gene: TRBD1; j_gene: TRBJ1-5
CDR3nt: TGTGCCACCAGCACCTTCTTTGGACAGCTCTACGAGCAGTACTTC; CDR3aa: CATSTFFGQLYEQYF; v_gene: TRBV15; len: 15; abundance: few; d_gene: -; j_gene: TRBJ2-7
CDR3nt: TGTGCCAGCAGGGGCGGGACTAGCGGCCTCAATGAGCAGTTCTTC; CDR3aa: CASRGGTSGLNEQFF; v_gene: TRBV11-2; len: 15; abundance: -; d_gene: TRBD2; j_gene: TRBJ2-1
CDR3nt: TGCGCCAGCAGCTTGGGGACTAGCGGGAGATCAGATACGCAGTATTTT; CDR3aa: CASSLGTSGRSDTQYF; v_gene: TRBV5-1; len: 16; abundance: once; d_gene: TRBD2; j_gene: TRBJ2-3
CDR3nt: TGTGCCAGCAGCGTCTCGACTAGCTGGAAAGATACGCAGTATTTT; CDR3aa: CASSVSTSWKDTQYF; v_gene: TRBV9; len: 15; abundance: -; d_gene: TRBD2; j_gene: TRBJ2-3
CDR3nt: TGTGCCAGCAGTGAGGACAGGGGAGATGGCTACACCTTC; CDR3aa: CASSEDRGDGYTF; v_gene: TRBV6-1; len: 13; abundance: -; d_gene: TRBD1; j_gene: TRBJ1-2
CDR3nt: TGTGCCAGCAGCCACGGGGCTGGAAACACCATATATTTT; CDR3aa: CASSHGAGNTIYF; v_gene: TRBV5-6; len: 13; abundance: -; d_gene: -; j_gene: TRBJ1-3
CDR3nt: TGTGCCAGCAGCTCAACGACTACCCCAAGCGGGGGGGCCTTCGATGAGCAGTTCTTC; CDR3aa: CASSSTTTPSGGAFDEQFF; v_gene: TRBV7-9; len: 19; abundance: -; d_gene: TRBD2; j_gene: TRBJ2-1
CDR3nt: TGTGCCAGCAGTGTCACGGTACTAGCCAAAAACATTCAGTACTTC; CDR3aa: CASSVTVLAKNIQYF; v_gene: TRBV3-1/TRBV3-2; len: 15; abundance: -; d_gene: -; j_gene: TRBJ2-4
CDR3nt: TGTGCCAGCAGCTCGGACAGGGGATTAGGCACTGAAGCTTTCTTT; CDR3aa: CASSSDRGLGTEAFF; v_gene: TRBV7-2; len: 15; abundance: -; d_gene: TRBD1; j_gene: TRBJ1-1
CDR3nt: TGTGCCACCAGCCTAGCGGGAGGATTAGGCTCCTACAATGAGCAGTTCTTC; CDR3aa: CATSLAGGLGSYNEQFF; v_gene: TRBV24-1; len: 17; abundance: once; d_gene: TRBD2; j_gene: TRBJ2-1
CDR3nt: TGTGCCAGTAGTAATAGATCGCGCTACAATGAGCAGTTCTTC; CDR3aa: CASSNRSRYNEQFF; v_gene: TRBV19; len: 14; abundance: -; d_gene: -; j_gene: TRBJ2-1
CDR3nt: TGTGCCTGGAATAGACTAGCGGGAGGGGAAGAGCAGTACTTC; CDR3aa: CAWNRLAGGEEQYF; v_gene: TRBV30; len: 14; abundance: -; d_gene: TRBD2; j_gene: TRBJ2-7
CDR3nt: TGTGCCGGCCAGGGAGAGGGGGGCACAGATACGCAGTATTTT; CDR3aa: CAGQGEGGTDTQYF; v_gene: TRBV7-2; len: 14; abundance: -; d_gene: -; j_gene: TRBJ2-3
CDR3nt: TGCAGCGTTGAGGCCGGGACAGGGGAGCATGGCTACACCTTC; CDR3aa: CSVEAGTGEHGYTF; v_gene: TRBV29-1; len: 14; abundance: -; d_gene: TRBD1; j_gene: TRBJ1-2
CDR3nt: TGCAGCCATTTCGGGGGGGCGCACACAGATACGCAGTATTTT; CDR3aa: CSHFGGAHTDTQYF; v_gene: TRBV29-1; len: 14; abundance: -; d_gene: TRBD2; j_gene: TRBJ2-3
CDR3nt: TGCGCCAGCAGCCAGGACAGTTTGACAGATACGCAGTATTTT; CDR3aa: CASSQDSLTDTQYF; v_gene: TRBV4-3; len: 14; abundance: -; d_gene: -; j_gene: TRBJ2-3
CDR3nt: TGTGCCAGCAGCGGCGCCAGGCGGGGTTCACCCCTCCACTTT; CDR3aa: CASSGARRGSPLHF; v_gene: TRBV6-5; len: 14; abundance: -; d_gene: -; j_gene: TRBJ1-6
CDR3nt: TGCGCCAGCAGCTTGTACTTGGGGGCCCTAGATGGCTACACCTTC; CDR3aa: CASSLYLGALDGYTF; v_gene: TRBV5-1; len: 15; abundance: -; d_gene: -; j_gene: TRBJ1-2
CDR3nt: TGCGCCAGCAGCAAGGGACAGGGAGGAATTGAAGCTTTCTTT; CDR3aa: CASSKGQGGIEAFF; v_gene: TRBV5-1; len: 14; abundance: -; d_gene: TRBD1; j_gene: TRBJ1-1
CDR3nt: TGTGCCAGCACCTCCCCCCGTGGCACGGGGAAGCGTCAGCCCCAGCATTTT; CDR3aa: CASTSPRGTGKRQPQHF; v_gene: TRBV28; len: 17; abundance: once; d_gene: -; j_gene: TRBJ1-5
CDR3nt: TGTGCCAGCAGCCAAGGGGCCCCAGGGGCGTACGAGCAGTACTTC; CDR3aa: CASSQGAPGAYEQYF; v_gene: TRBV3-1/TRBV3-2; len: 15; abundance: -; d_gene: -; j_gene: TRBJ2-7
CDR3nt: TGCGCCAGCAGTGAGTCGATCGGGCAGGGCATATTCCAAGAGACCCAGTACTTC; CDR3aa: CASSESIGQGIFQETQYF; v_gene: TRBV10-1; len: 18; abundance: -; d_gene: -; j_gene: TRBJ2-5
CDR3nt: TGTGCCAGCAGCTTAGATCCAGGGGCTTCACCCCTCCACTTT; CDR3aa: CASSLDPGASPLHF; v_gene: TRBV11-2; len: 14; abundance: few; d_gene: -; j_gene: TRBJ1-6
CDR3nt: TGTGCCAGCAGCTTAGAGGGGACAGGAGCGAATGAGCAGTTCTTC; CDR3aa: CASSLEGTGANEQFF; v_gene: TRBV11-3; len: 15; abundance: -; d_gene: TRBD1; j_gene: TRBJ2-1
CDR3nt: TGTGCCAGCAGTTCTCAGGGCTACGAGCAGTACTTC; CDR3aa: CASSSQGYEQYF; v_gene: TRBV12-3/TRBV12-4; len: 12; abundance: -; d_gene: -; j_gene: TRBJ2-7
CDR3nt: TGCGCCGTCGACAGGGCGGGGGGGCCACTCAATGAGCAGTTCTTC; CDR3aa: CAVDRAGGPLNEQFF; v_gene: TRBV10-2; len: 15; abundance: -; d_gene: TRBD2; j_gene: TRBJ2-1
CDR3nt: TGTGCCAGCAGTGAAGAGGGGGGAGGGTATGGCTACACCTTC; CDR3aa: CASSEEGGGYGYTF; v_gene: TRBV2; len: 14; abundance: -; d_gene: -; j_gene: TRBJ1-2
CDR3nt: TGTGCCAGCAGCGACACTAGCGGGAGCTACCAAGAGACCCAGTACTTC; CDR3aa: CASSDTSGSYQETQYF; v_gene: TRBV7-2; len: 16; abundance: -; d_gene: TRBD2; j_gene: TRBJ2-5
CDR3nt: TGTGCCAGTAGTACAGGGACTAGCGGGGGGGCCATGGAGACCCAGTACTTC; CDR3aa: CASSTGTSGGAMETQYF; v_gene: TRBV19; len: 17; abundance: -; d_gene: TRBD2; j_gene: TRBJ2-5
CDR3nt: TGTGCCAGCAGCCCCGGAGGGATTACGAACACTGAAGCTTTCTTT; CDR3aa: CASSPGGITNTEAFF; v_gene: TRBV3-1/TRBV3-2; len: 15; abundance: -; d_gene: -; j_gene: TRBJ1-1
CDR3nt: TGTGCCAGCTCACCATTAAGGTTCGGGTCCAACACCGGGGAGCTGTTTTTT; CDR3aa: CASSPLRFGSNTGELFF; v_gene: TRBV18; len: 17; abundance: -; d_gene: -; j_gene: TRBJ2-2
CDR3nt: TGTGCCAGCAGTCGGACTAGCGGGGGGGCCGGGGCCAAAAACATTCAGTACTTC; CDR3aa: CASSRTSGGAGAKNIQYF; v_gene: TRBV6-6; len: 18; abundance: once; d_gene: TRBD2; j_gene: TRBJ2-4
CDR3nt: TGTGCCAGCAGTGAACTAGTCAGCCTGAACACTGAAGCTTTCTTT; CDR3aa: CASSELVSLNTEAFF; v_gene: TRBV6-1; len: 15; abundance: -; d_gene: -; j_gene: TRBJ1-1
CDR3nt: TGTGCCACCGCCACGGACAGAGATACGCAGTATTTT; CDR3aa: CATATDRDTQYF; v_gene: TRBV10-3; len: 12; abundance: -; d_gene: -; j_gene: TRBJ2-3
CDR3nt: TGTGCCAGCAGGGGAGCGGGATATAGCACAGATACGCAGTATTTT; CDR3aa: CASRGAGYSTDTQYF; v_gene: TRBV6-5; len: 15; abundance: -; d_gene: TRBD2; j_gene: TRBJ2-3
CDR3nt: TGTGCCAGCCCCCCTTCCCGGGACAGATCCATGAACACTGAAGCTTTCTTT; CDR3aa: CASPPSRDRSMNTEAFF; v_gene: TRBV28; len: 17; abundance: -; d_gene: TRBD1; j_gene: TRBJ1-1
CDR3nt: TGTGCCAGCAGCAGCCAGACTAGCGGGAGCCACGAGCAGTACTTC; CDR3aa: CASSSQTSGSHEQYF; v_gene: TRBV5-4; len: 15; abundance: -; d_gene: TRBD2; j_gene: TRBJ2-7
CDR3nt: TGTGCCAGCAGCCTGGGACAGGGTCTTGGCTACACCTTC; CDR3aa: CASSLGQGLGYTF; v_gene: TRBV12-3/TRBV12-4; len: 13; abundance: -; d_gene: TRBD1; j_gene: TRBJ1-2